Below, 7 T cell receptor beta chains from the same sample are listed, as sequenced in a study of CD8 T cells in Susac syndrome (dated by TCRdb to the late 2010s). Library method: the immunoSEQ multiplex PCR assay. RNA was extracted with the RNeasy kit and roughly 0.45 to 1 ug was reverse transcribed using random hexamers. In TCRdb, the public reads were trimmed at Q25 with fastp and aligned with MiXCR, with productive beta chains retained. Each CDR3 protein appears once, grouped with its most common genes and DNA. The sample data list about 200,000 distinct CDR3 sequences, and about 95% of these were observed just once. The ten most abundant clones make up 0.095% to 0.12% of the sample. What was sequenced was CD4+ T cells from PBMCs. The source of these receptors is a human donor in good health.

The genes are TRBV18 and TRBJ2-1; D tentatively fits TRBD1 or TRBD2 (5 bases each). The CDR3 length is 15 residues. V lost 1 base to trimming and J lost 3 bases, with 10 bases between them. Germline CDR1 reads KGHSH; CDR2 reads LQKENI. CDR3 in amino acids: CASSPLGDVYNEQFF. CDR3 nucleotides: TGTGCCAGCTCACCACTCGGGGACGTCTACAATGAGCAGTTCTTC.

This chain links TRBV20-1 with TRBJ1-2, with D maybe TRBD1 (6 bases). The V and J ends lost 8 bases and 2 bases respectively, with 12 bases between them. From germline, CDR1 is DFQATT and CDR2 SNEGSKA (reference sequence). This CDR3 is built from 12 residues. CDR3 in DNA: TGCAGTTCAGGGACATCCAACTATGGCTACACCTTC. It specifies CSSGTSNYGYTF.

The chain employs TRBV3-1 and TRBJ1-2, with 9 bases matching TRBD1. The trim removed 5 bases at V and 2 bases at J, leaving 6 bases unmatched. Germline V gives CDR1 LGHDT, CDR2 YNNKEL (reference sequence). The CDR3 runs to 15 residues. The CDR3 DNA follows: TGTGCCAGCAGCTACCTCGGACAGGGGAACTATGGCTACACCTTC. This translates into CASSYLGQGNYGYTF.

The chain employs TRBV7-2 and TRBJ1-2; D remains unclear. CDR3 length equals 14 residues. The ends were cut back, 5 bases at V and 2 bases at J, with 12 bases in the middle. Germline V gene lookup returns CDR1 SGHTA and CDR2 FQGNSA. For the CDR3, the DNA is TGTGCCAGCAGCGGGTACGGGTTAAACTATGGCTACACCTTC. This codes for CASSGYGLNYGYTF.

The genes are TRBV3-1 and TRBJ2-1; D possibly corresponds to TRBD2 (7 bases). The CDR3 extends over 16 amino acids. Germline CDR1 LGHDT, CDR2 YNNKEL (reference sequence). The germline V and J ends were trimmed by 3 bases and 0 bases, with 12 bases remaining between them. The CDR3 spells CASSHSGGRSYNEQFF. Written as DNA, the CDR3 is TGTGCCAGCAGCCACTCCGGGGGGCGCTCCTACAATGAGCAGTTCTTC.

V gene TRBV25-1 combines with J gene TRBJ2-7; D gene ambiguous. V lost 3 bases, J lost 3 bases, and 6 bases lay in between. Germline V gene lookup returns CDR1 MGHDK and CDR2 SYGVNS. The CDR3 runs to 12 residues. CDR3 DNA sequence: TGTGCCAGCAGTGATGGAAACTACGAGCAGTACTTC. Its protein is CASSDGNYEQYF.

This clonotype was observed a single time. The V gene is TRBV2, the J gene TRBJ2-7; a possible D gene is TRBD1 (6 bases). Germline V gene lookup returns CDR1 SNHLY and CDR2 FYNNEI. This CDR3 has 14 amino acids. Trimming left V 7 bases short and J 0 bases short, with 13 bases between. CDR3: CASIDRTVSYEQYV. CDR3 nucleotide sequence: TGTGCCAGCATTGACAGGACAGTCTCCTACGAGCAGTACGTC.